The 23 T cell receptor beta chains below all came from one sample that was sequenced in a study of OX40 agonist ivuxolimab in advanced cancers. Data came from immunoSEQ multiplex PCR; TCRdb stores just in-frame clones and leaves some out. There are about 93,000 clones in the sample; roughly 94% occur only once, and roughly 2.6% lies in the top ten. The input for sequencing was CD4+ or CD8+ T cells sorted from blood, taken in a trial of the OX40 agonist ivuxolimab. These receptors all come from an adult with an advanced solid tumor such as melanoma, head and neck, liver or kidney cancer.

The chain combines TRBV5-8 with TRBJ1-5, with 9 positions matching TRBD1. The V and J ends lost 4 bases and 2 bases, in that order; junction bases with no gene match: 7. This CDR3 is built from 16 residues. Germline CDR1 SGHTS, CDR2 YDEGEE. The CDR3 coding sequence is TGTGCCAGCAGCCCTGGACAGGGGTCTGGCAATCAGCCCCAGCATTTT. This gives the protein CASSPGQGSGNQPQHF.

The CDR3: CSVSDTGTSGSMADTQYF. Here the CDR3 DNA reads TGCAGCGTTTCTGATACCGGGACTAGCGGGAGTATGGCAGATACGCAGTATTTT. The chain couples TRBV29-1 to TRBJ2-3, with 14 bases fitting TRBD2. Germline loops: CDR1 SQVTM, CDR2 ANQGSEA. V trimming: 5 bases; J trimming: 4 bases; junction bases outside the gene matches: 14. The CDR3 is made up of 18 amino acids.

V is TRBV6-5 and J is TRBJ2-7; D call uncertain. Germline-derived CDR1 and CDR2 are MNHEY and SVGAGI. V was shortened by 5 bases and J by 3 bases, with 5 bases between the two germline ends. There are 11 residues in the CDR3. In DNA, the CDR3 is TGTGCCAGCAGTCCCAACTACGAGCAGTACTTC. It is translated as CASSPNYEQYF.

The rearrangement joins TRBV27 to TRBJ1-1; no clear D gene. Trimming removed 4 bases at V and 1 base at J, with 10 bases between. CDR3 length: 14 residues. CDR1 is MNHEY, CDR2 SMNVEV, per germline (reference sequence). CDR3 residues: CASSYGVSNTEAFF. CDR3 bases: TGTGCCAGCAGTTATGGGGTTTCGAACACTGAAGCTTTCTTT.

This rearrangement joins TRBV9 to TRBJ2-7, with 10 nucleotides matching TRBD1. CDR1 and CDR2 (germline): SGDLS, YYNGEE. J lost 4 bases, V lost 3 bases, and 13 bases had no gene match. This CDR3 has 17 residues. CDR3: CASSGGDRGRFRYEQYF. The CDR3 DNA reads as TGTGCCAGCAGCGGAGGGGACAGGGGCCGCTTTCGATACGAGCAGTACTTC. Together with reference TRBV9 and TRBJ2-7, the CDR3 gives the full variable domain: DSGVTQTPKHLITATGQRVTLRCSPRSGDLSVYWYQQSLDQGLQFLIQYYNGEERAKGNILERFSAQQFPDLHSELNLSSLELGDSALYFCASSGGDRGRFRYEQYFGPGTRLTVT.

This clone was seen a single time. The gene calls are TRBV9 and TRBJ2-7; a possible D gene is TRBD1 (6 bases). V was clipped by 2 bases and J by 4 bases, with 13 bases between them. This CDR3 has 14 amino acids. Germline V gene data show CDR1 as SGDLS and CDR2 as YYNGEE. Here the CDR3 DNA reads TGTGCCAGCAGCGTCGCCGGGACACCGTACGAGCAGTACTTC. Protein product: CASSVAGTPYEQYF.

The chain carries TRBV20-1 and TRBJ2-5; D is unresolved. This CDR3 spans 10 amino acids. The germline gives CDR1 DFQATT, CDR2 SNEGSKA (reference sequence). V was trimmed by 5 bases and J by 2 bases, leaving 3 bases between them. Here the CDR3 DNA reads TGCAGTGCTGTACAAGAGACCCAGTACTTC. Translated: CSAVQETQYF.

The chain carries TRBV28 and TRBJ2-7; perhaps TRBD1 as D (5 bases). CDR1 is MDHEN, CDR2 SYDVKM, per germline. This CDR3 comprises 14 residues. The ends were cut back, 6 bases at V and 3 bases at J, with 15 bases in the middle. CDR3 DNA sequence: TGTGCCAGCAGGGACAACAAGATGATCTACGAGCAGTACTTC. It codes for CASRDNKMIYEQYF.

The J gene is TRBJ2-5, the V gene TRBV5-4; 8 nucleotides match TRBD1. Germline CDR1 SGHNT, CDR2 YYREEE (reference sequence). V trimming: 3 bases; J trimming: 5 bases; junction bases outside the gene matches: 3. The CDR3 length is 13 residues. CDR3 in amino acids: CASSSTGAETQYF. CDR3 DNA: TGTGCCAGCAGCTCGACAGGGGCGGAGACCCAGTACTTC.

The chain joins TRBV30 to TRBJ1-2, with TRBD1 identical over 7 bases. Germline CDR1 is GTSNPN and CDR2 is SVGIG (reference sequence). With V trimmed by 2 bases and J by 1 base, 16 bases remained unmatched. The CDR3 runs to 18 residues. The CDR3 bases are TGTGCCTGGAGTCTCCCCCCCCACAGGGGTCGTCGTAACTATGGCTACACCTTC. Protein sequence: CAWSLPPHRGRRNYGYTF.

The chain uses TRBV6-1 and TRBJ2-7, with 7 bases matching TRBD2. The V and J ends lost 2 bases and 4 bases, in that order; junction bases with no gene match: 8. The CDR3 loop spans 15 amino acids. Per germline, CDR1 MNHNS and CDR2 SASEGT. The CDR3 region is CASSELGGKEYEQYF. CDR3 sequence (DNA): TGTGCCAGCAGTGAATTGGGAGGGAAGGAATACGAGCAGTACTTC.

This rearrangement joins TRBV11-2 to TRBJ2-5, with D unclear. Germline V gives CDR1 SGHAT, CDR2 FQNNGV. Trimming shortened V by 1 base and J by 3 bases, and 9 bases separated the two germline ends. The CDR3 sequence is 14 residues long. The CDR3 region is CASSLVYQEETQYF. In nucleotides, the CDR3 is TGTGCCAGCAGCTTAGTATATCAAGAAGAGACCCAGTACTTC. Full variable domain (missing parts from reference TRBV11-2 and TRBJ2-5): EAGVAQSPRYKIIEKRQSVAFWCNPISGHATLYWYQQILGQGPKLLIQFQNNGVVDDSQLPKDRFSAERLKGVDSTLKIQPAKLEDSAVYLCASSLVYQEETQYFGPGTRLLVL.

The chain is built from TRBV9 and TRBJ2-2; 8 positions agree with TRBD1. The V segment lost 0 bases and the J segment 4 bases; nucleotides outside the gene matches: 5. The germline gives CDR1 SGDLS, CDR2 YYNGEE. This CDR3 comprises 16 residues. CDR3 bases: TGTGCCAGCAGCGTAGGACGAGGACAGGGCACCGGGGAGCTGTTTTTT. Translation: CASSVGRGQGTGELFF. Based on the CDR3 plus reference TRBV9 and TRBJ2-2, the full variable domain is DSGVTQTPKHLITATGQRVTLRCSPRSGDLSVYWYQQSLDQGLQFLIQYYNGEERAKGNILERFSAQQFPDLHSELNLSSLELGDSALYFCASSVGRGQGTGELFFGEGSRLTVL.

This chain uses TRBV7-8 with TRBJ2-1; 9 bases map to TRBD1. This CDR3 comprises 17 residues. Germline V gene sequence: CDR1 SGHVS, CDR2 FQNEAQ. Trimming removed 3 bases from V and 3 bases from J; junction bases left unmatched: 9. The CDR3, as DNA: TGTGCCAGCAGCTTGGGGGACAGGGCCTCCCTCTACAATGAGCAGTTCTTC. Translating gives CASSLGDRASLYNEQFF.

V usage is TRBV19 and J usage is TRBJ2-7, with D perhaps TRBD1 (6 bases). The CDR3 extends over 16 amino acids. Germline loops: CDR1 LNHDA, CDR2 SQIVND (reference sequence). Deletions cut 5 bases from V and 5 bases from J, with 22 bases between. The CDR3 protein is CASSFGQQRSNDEQYF. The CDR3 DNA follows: TGTGCCAGTAGTTTCGGACAGCAGCGGTCTAACGACGAGCAGTACTTC.

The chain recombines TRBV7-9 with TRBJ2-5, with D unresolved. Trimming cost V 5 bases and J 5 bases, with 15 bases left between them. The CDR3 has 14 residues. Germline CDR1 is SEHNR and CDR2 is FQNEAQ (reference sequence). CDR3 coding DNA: TGTGCCAGCAGCCCTAAGGCAGCCCGCGAGACCCAGTACTTC. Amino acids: CASSPKAARETQYF. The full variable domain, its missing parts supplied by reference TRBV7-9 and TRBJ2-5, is DTGVSQNPRHKITKRGQNVTFRCDPISEHNRLYWYRQTLGQGPEFLTYFQNEAQLEKSRLLSDRFSAERPKGSFSTLEIQRTEQGDSAMYLCASSPKAARETQYFGPGTRLLVL.

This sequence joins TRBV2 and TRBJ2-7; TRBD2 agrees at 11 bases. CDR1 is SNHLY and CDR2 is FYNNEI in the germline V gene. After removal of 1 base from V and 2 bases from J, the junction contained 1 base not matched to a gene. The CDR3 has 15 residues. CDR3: CASSEVAGGPYEQYF. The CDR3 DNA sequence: TGTGCCAGCAGTGAAGTAGCGGGAGGGCCCTACGAGCAGTACTTC.

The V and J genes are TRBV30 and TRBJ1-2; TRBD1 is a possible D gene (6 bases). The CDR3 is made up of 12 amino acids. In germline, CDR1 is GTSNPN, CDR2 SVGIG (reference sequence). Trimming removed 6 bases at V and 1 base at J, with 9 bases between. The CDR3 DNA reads TGTGCCTGTCGGACAGATAACTATGGCTACACCTTC. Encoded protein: CACRTDNYGYTF.

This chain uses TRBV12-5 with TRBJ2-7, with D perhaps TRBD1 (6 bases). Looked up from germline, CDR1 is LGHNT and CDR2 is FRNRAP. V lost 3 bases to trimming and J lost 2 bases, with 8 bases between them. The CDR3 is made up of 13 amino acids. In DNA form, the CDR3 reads TGTGCTAGTGGTTTCAGGGGTCCCTACGAGCAGTACTTC. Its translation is CASGFRGPYEQYF.

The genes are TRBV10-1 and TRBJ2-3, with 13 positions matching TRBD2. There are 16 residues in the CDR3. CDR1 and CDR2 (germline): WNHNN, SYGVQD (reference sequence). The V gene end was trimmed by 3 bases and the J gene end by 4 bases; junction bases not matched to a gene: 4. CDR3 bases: TGCGCCAGCAGTGAACTAGCGGGGGGGCCAGCAGATACGCAGTATTTT. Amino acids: CASSELAGGPADTQYF.

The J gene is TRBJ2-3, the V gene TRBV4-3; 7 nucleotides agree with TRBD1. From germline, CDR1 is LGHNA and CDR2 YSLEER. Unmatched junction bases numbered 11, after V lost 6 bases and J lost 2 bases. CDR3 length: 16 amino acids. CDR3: CASRFAAGGNTDTQYF. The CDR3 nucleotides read TGCGCCAGCAGGTTTGCCGCAGGGGGAAACACAGATACGCAGTATTTT.

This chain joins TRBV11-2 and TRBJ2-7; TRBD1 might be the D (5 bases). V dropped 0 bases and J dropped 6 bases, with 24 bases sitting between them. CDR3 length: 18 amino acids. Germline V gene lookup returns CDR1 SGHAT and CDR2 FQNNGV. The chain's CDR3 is CASSLDEVAGNSFFEQYF. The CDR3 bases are TGTGCCAGCAGCTTAGATGAAGTGGCAGGGAACTCCTTCTTCGAGCAGTACTTC.

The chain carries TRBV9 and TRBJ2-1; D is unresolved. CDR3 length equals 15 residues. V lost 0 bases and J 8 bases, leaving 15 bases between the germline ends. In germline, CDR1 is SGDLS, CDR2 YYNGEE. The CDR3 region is CASSVGLTRTDEQFF. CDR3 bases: TGTGCCAGCAGCGTAGGGTTAACCCGGACGGATGAGCAGTTCTTC.